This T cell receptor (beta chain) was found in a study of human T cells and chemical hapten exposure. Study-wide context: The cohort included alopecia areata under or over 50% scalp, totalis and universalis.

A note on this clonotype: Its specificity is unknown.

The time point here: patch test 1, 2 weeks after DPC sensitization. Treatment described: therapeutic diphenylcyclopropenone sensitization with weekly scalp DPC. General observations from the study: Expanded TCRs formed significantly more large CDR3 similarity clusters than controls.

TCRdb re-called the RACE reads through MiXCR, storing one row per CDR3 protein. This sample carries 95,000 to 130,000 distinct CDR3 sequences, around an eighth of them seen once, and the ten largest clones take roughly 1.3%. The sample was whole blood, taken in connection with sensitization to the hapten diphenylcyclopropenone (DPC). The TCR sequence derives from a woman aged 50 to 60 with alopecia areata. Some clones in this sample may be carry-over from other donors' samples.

The CDR3 region has the DNA TGTGCCAGCAGTCCCGCCGGGGGCGCGTCTGAAGCTTTCTTT. It specifies CASSPAGGASEAFF. The J gene is TRBJ1-1, the V gene TRBV6-5, with D perhaps matching TRBD1 (6 bases). V lost 5 bases and J 6 bases, leaving 16 bases between the germline ends. Germline V gene sequence: CDR1 MNHEY, CDR2 SVGAGI. There are 14 residues in the CDR3.